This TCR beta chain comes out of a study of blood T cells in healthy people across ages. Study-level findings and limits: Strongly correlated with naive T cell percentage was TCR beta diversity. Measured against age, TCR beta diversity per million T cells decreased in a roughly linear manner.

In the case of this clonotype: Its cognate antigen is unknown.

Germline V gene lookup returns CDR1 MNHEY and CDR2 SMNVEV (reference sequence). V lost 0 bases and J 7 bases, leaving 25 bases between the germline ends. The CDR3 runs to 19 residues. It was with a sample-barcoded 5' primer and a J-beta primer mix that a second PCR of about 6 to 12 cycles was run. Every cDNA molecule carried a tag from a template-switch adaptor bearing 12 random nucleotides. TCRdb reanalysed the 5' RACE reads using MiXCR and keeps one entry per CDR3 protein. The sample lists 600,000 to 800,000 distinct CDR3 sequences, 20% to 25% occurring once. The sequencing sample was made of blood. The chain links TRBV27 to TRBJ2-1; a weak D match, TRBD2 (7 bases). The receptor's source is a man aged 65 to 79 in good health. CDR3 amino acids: CASSLSARGLAVRKNEQFF. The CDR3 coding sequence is TGTGCCAGCAGTTTATCGGCCAGGGGTCTAGCGGTAAGGAAGAATGAGCAGTTCTTC.